Listed below are T cell receptor beta chains from one sample, sequenced in a study of blood T cell repertoires in COVID-19. The assay was immunoSEQ multiplex PCR, and TCRdb's table has in-frame clones only and misses some. The sample has about 43,000 clones; 88% are singletons. Source material: peripheral blood. Receptors originate from a human donor in a cohort sampled during active COVID-19. CDR3s leave out the opening cysteine and the closing phenylalanine or tryptophan.

TRBJ1-1,TRBV27,ASSTGNTEAF
TRBJ1-1,TRBV2,ASSFTGSTEAF
TRBJ1-1,TRBV5-5,ASSQRDYLGFEAF
TRBJ1-2,TRBV6-1,ASSEIGYGYT
TRBJ1-1,TRBV3-1/TRBV3-2,ASSQETNLGRSHTDTEAF
TRBJ1-2,TRBV2,ASTRTWTGGYGYT
TRBJ1-5,TRBV18,ASSTAGQPQH
TRBJ1-1,TRBV6-5,ASRDRDRTEAF
TRBJ2-6,TRBV28,ASSLAGGRGSGANVLT
TRBJ2-3,TRBV14,ASSQANPGQSSDTQY
TRBJ2-7,TRBV27,ASSLSERAGYEQY
TRBJ1-2,TRBV5-1,ASSATANYGYT
TRBJ1-5,TRBV4-2,ASSQFGEVPSNQPQH
TRBJ2-7,TRBV5-8,ASSLLETGLAEQY
TRBJ1-1,TRBV7-2,ASSLVIGAEAF
TRBJ2-7,TRBV7-3,ATELRQAPGEQY
TRBJ1-2,TRBV30,ACFVPGGYYGYT
TRBJ2-6,TRBV5-4,ASSLVPGGLLSGANVLT
TRBJ2-7,TRBV4-2,ASSQDLTSANSYEQY
TRBJ2-1,TRBV5-1,ASSLGTGATHVYEQF
TRBJ2-7,TRBV13,ASSYWGGVESYEQY
TRBJ2-5,TRBV10-2,ASRGNRGETQY
TRBJ2-5,TRBV28,ASSLFSVTNQETQY
TRBJ1-2,TRBV7-9,ASSLPQGGAEGYT
TRBJ2-7,TRBV10-3,AISTGLAGLPYEQY
TRBJ1-5,TRBV4-2,ASSQDGQGLNQPQH
TRBJ1-1,TRBV3-1/TRBV3-2,ASSQSDRLIRNTEAF
TRBJ2-1,TRBV11-2,ASSLGHGRRVYEQF
TRBJ2-3,TRBV6-5,ASSTGMPGTDTQY
TRBJ2-1,TRBV9,ASSLAGMLAHEQF
TRBJ1-2,TRBV11-2,ASSLLGDGYT
TRBJ2-1,TRBV24-1,ATSDLGEGQGANEQF
TRBJ2-5,TRBV7-9,ASSLAKTSGSLETQY
TRBJ2-1,TRBV7-8,ASSPPGAGVINEQF
TRBJ2-3,TRBV29-1,SVGGGASADTQY
TRBJ1-4,TRBV28,ASSSGQGKEKLF
TRBJ1-1,TRBV3-1/TRBV3-2,ASSQAGYYTEAF
TRBJ1-5,TRBV19,ASSLGQGANQPQH
TRBJ1-2,TRBV19,ASSLPTGQGNT
TRBJ1-4,TRBV2,ASSGKELEKLF
TRBJ2-1,TRBV7-9,ASSLAGGMGNEQF
TRBJ2-1,TRBV6-4,ASSDSRGQSYNEQF
TRBJ2-7,TRBV7-3,ASSAGGPGIYEQY
TRBJ1-2,TRBV9,ASSVLPPETGVDNGYT
TRBJ1-2,TRBV29-1,SVDRGTNYGYT
TRBJ2-7,TRBV5-1,ASSAGRDYEQY
TRBJ2-2,TRBV28,ASSFYRRREFGANTGELF
TRBJ2-7,TRBV12-3/TRBV12-4,ASSFSNSYEQY
TRBJ2-7,TRBV14,ASSQEEYGSYEQY
TRBJ2-2,TRBV12-5,ASGFPQGPTGELF
TRBJ2-1,TRBV5-1,ASSLEGTTSNEQF
TRBJ2-7,TRBV27,ASSLGGAEQY
TRBJ2-1,TRBV4-1,ASSLPGLAGGRNEQF
TRBJ2-3,TRBV27,ASSFKREGILTDTQY
TRBJ1-2,TRBV11-2,ASRALGQNGYT